The 31 T cell receptor beta chains reported below all come from one sample, sequenced in a study of blood T cell repertoires in COVID-19 (dated by TCRdb to the early 2020s). The receptor library was made with the immunoSEQ multiplex PCR assay. TCRdb holds this immuneACCESS table with in-frame rearrangements only. Some clones are missing; in checked studies, unresolved V genes explain under half, and the rest has no known cause. The sample profile shows fewer than 200,000 clones; 80% of them were found once. Clones ranked in the top ten supply 6.5% to 7% of the sample. The sample comprised peripheral blood. The source is a man in his 70s with active or convalescent COVID-19.

The CDR3 DNA reads as TGTGCCAGCAGTGATGGACAGGGTAAATCACCCCTCCACTTT. It translates to CASSDGQGKSPLHF. The rearrangement uses TRBV28 and TRBJ1-6; 8 nucleotides match TRBD1. From germline, CDR1 is MDHEN and CDR2 SYDVKM. CDR3 length equals 14 residues. V gave up 5 bases and J gave up 10 bases; unmatched junction bases: 7.

The rearrangement uses TRBV6-4 and TRBJ2-2; tentative D call: TRBD1 (6 bases). Germline CDR1 and CDR2: MRHNA and SNTAGT. This CDR3 has 14 residues. V was pared by 6 bases and J by 5 bases, with 13 bases between. The CDR3 is CASRGQTSTGELFF. As DNA, the CDR3 is TGTGCCAGCAGAGGACAGACTTCTACCGGGGAGCTGTTTTTT.

The V gene is TRBV7-2, the J gene TRBJ1-6; D gene uncertain. CDR1 and CDR2 from the germline V gene are SGHTA and FQGNSA. Trimming cost V 5 bases and J 7 bases, with 6 bases left between them. This CDR3 contains 12 residues. In DNA, the CDR3 is TGTGCCAGCAGCCCCGCGAATTCACCCCTCCACTTT. Translating gives CASSPANSPLHF.

The CDR3 DNA follows: TGTGCCAGCAGCCCCTTCCGACAGACTAGCGGGATAGAGACCCAGTACTTC. Amino acids: CASSPFRQTSGIETQYF. The gene calls are TRBV3-1 (or the pseudogene TRBV3-2) and TRBJ2-5; the match to TRBD2 covers 11 bases. The CDR3 has 17 residues. V gave up 4 bases and J gave up 4 bases; unmatched junction bases: 11. Germline CDR1 reads LGHDT; CDR2 reads YNNKEL (reference sequence).

The J gene is TRBJ1-3, the V gene TRBV5-1, with D possibly being TRBD1 (6 bases). The CDR3 runs 16 residues. The germline V and J ends were trimmed by 3 bases and 0 bases, with 13 bases remaining between them. Germline CDR1 reads SGHRS; CDR2 reads YFSETQ. The CDR3 sequence: CASSSTGFSSGNTIYF. As DNA, the CDR3 is TGCGCCAGCAGCTCAACAGGGTTCTCCTCTGGAAACACCATATATTTT.

The chain has TRBV4-2 and TRBJ2-1; TRBD2 matches 11 bases. V dropped 4 bases and J dropped 4; count of bases not matched to a gene: 3. The CDR3 covers 15 residues. Germline assignment: CDR1 LGHNA and CDR2 YNFKEQ. DNA for the CDR3: TGTGCCAGCAGCCGCGGGACTAGCGGTTACAATGAGCAGTTCTTC. It translates to CASSRGTSGYNEQFF.

J is TRBJ2-7 and V is TRBV5-1, with 7 positions matching TRBD2. The length of the CDR3 is 15 residues. J gave up 4 bases and V 0 bases, and 7 bases lay outside the gene matches. Germline values: CDR1 SGHRS, CDR2 YFSETQ. The CDR3, as DNA: TGCGCCAGCAGCTTGGGAGCGGGATTAGTATACGAGCAGTACTTC. The encoded protein is CASSLGAGLVYEQYF.

This clone came up a few times. The chain links TRBV18 to TRBJ1-1, with D hard to call. CDR3 length: 14 amino acids. Between the trimmed V and J ends, which lost 4 bases and 1 base, there was a span of 10 bases. Germline-derived CDR1 and CDR2 are KGHSH and LQKENI. The CDR3 nucleotides read TGTGCCAGCTCACTAATGAGGGCGAACACTGAAGCTTTCTTT. Its protein product is CASSLMRANTEAFF.

The V gene is TRBV12-3 or TRBV12-4, the J gene TRBJ1-2, with D perhaps TRBD1 (5 bases). The CDR3 is 13 amino acids. With 7 bases removed from V and 8 bases from J, the gap between germline ends came to 17 bases. The CDR3 sequence is CASTSGGSGGYTF. CDR3 in DNA: TGTGCCAGCACCTCCGGGGGTTCAGGCGGCTACACCTTC.

The chain is built from TRBV3-1 (or the pseudogene TRBV3-2) and TRBJ1-6, with D unclear. V was shortened by 4 bases and J by 12 bases, with 13 bases between the two germline ends. The CDR3 is 13 residues long. Per germline, CDR1 LGHDT and CDR2 YNNKEL (reference sequence). CDR3 DNA: TGTGCCAGCAGCCCCCGTCCGGGAGGACCCCTCCACTTT. This translates into CASSPRPGGPLHF.

The V and J genes are TRBV29-1 and TRBJ1-2, with D possibly being TRBD1 (6 bases). V lost 6 bases and J lost 1, with 12 bases in between. CDR1 SQVTM and CDR2 ANQGSEA come from the germline V gene. The CDR3 is 13 amino acids. Here the CDR3 reads CSVQGGSNYGYTF. The CDR3 DNA follows: TGCAGCGTCCAAGGGGGAAGTAACTATGGCTACACCTTC.

This clone turned up a few times. The chain joins TRBV27 to TRBJ1-5, with 8 bases aligning to TRBD1. The germline V gene encodes CDR1 MNHEY and CDR2 SMNVEV (reference sequence). V was clipped by 0 bases and J by 6 bases; unmatched bases: 7. The CDR3 contains 16 residues. CDR3 region: CASSLSDRGVRQPQHF. The CDR3 DNA reads as TGTGCCAGCAGTTTATCAGACAGGGGAGTGCGTCAGCCCCAGCATTTT.

The CDR3 DNA sequence: TGTGCCAGCAGTCCCTCCGGGGAGGGGACCTATGGCTACACCTTC. Protein sequence: CASSPSGEGTYGYTF. The rearrangement uses TRBV28 and TRBJ1-2; possibly TRBD1 for D (5 bases). CDR1 and CDR2 from the germline V gene are MDHEN and SYDVKM. The length of the CDR3 is 15 residues. The V and J ends lost 5 bases and 4 bases respectively, with 17 bases between them.

The CDR3 here is CASSQWAGDGNRQPQHF. Written as DNA, the CDR3 is TGCGCCAGCAGTCAATGGGCAGGGGACGGGAATAGGCAGCCCCAGCATTTT. The chain joins TRBV23-1 to TRBJ1-5, with D tentatively TRBD1 (6 bases). TRBV23-1 carries the ORF label, with uncertain function. CDR3 size: 17 residues. V lost 1 base to trimming and J lost 7 bases, with 20 bases between them.

This sequence joins TRBV5-1 and TRBJ1-3; possibly TRBD1 for D (5 bases). Germline CDR1 is SGHRS and CDR2 is YFSETQ. Trimming took off 4 bases at V and 8 bases at J, with 19 bases between the two ends. CDR3 length equals 15 residues. CDR3 protein: CASSAGQGEGDTIYF. CDR3 bases: TGCGCCAGCAGCGCCGGGCAGGGTGAAGGTGACACCATATATTTT.

In regard to this clone: A much larger clone is a single base away; this may be a read error. The gene calls are TRBV12-3 or TRBV12-4 and TRBJ2-3; D is uncertain. This CDR3 is built from 11 residues. V was shortened by 3 bases and J by 4 bases, with 2 bases between the two germline ends. DNA of the CDR3: TGTGCCAGCAGTTTCGCAGATACGCAGTATTTT. Amino acid sequence: CASSFADTQYF.

This chain joins TRBV7-2 and TRBJ2-1; TRBD2 is a possible D gene (6 bases). The CDR3 loop spans 14 amino acids. Trimming pared 1 base from V and 9 bases from J, leaving 13 bases between. Germline CDR1 is SGHTA and CDR2 is FQGNSA. The chain's CDR3 is CASSLVAGLSEQFF. The CDR3 bases are TGTGCCAGCAGCTTAGTTGCGGGGTTAAGTGAGCAGTTCTTC.

The chain recombines TRBV29-1 with TRBJ1-1, with D unresolved. The germline CDR1 and CDR2 sequences are SQVTM and ANQGSEA. Trimming pared 3 bases from V and 5 bases from J, leaving 10 bases between. The CDR3 is 12 amino acids. The DNA for the CDR3 is TGCAGCGTTGATCTACGGGGAACTGAAGCTTTCTTT. Translating gives CSVDLRGTEAFF.

The rearrangement links TRBV30 to TRBJ1-2; TRBD1 matches 10 bases. Germline lookup yields CDR1 GTSNPN and CDR2 SVGIG (reference sequence). V was clipped by 8 bases and J by 5 bases; unmatched bases: 5. The CDR3 sequence is 12 residues long. In DNA, the CDR3 is TGTGCCAAGAAGGACAGGGGGTATGGCTACACCTTC. Translated, it gives CAKKDRGYGYTF.

The J gene is TRBJ1-2, the V gene TRBV5-1; D gene ambiguous. The V end was cut by 4 bases, the J end by 3 bases, with 13 bases between. The CDR3 runs 14 residues. Germline V gene data show CDR1 as SGHRS and CDR2 as YFSETQ. CDR3 sequence: CASSLYNGDYGYTF. The CDR3 coding sequence is TGCGCCAGCAGCCTTTATAACGGGGACTATGGCTACACCTTC.

The J gene is TRBJ1-2, the V gene TRBV4-1; 9 positions match TRBD1. Germline assignment: CDR1 MGHRA and CDR2 YSYEKL. The CDR3 loop spans 14 amino acids. V was clipped by 5 bases and J by 4 bases; unmatched bases: 5. The CDR3 sequence: CASSFTGGFYGYTF. CDR3 nucleotide sequence: TGCGCCAGCAGCTTCACAGGGGGCTTCTATGGCTACACCTTC.

The chain has TRBV30 and TRBJ2-5; 7 nucleotides match TRBD2. J lost 5 bases, V lost 1 base, and 4 bases had no gene match. Germline V gives CDR1 GTSNPN, CDR2 SVGIG (reference sequence). The CDR3 consists of 13 residues. The CDR3 bases are TGTGCCTGGAGTGCGGTTAGCGGGGAGACCCAGTACTTC. Translated, it gives CAWSAVSGETQYF.

DNA for the CDR3: TGCGCCAGCAGCAAGGGGGCAGGGGTGGAGGGGACTGAAGCTTTCTTT. Encoded protein: CASSKGAGVEGTEAFF. This chain uses TRBV4-1 with TRBJ1-1; 7 bases fit TRBD1. The V gene end was trimmed by 5 bases and the J gene end by 5 bases; junction bases not matched to a gene: 14. CDR3 size: 16 residues. Germline CDR1 MGHRA, CDR2 YSYEKL.

This chain joins TRBV28 and TRBJ1-6; no reliable D call. Germline V gene lookup returns CDR1 MDHEN and CDR2 SYDVKM. The CDR3 totals 14 residues. Trimming cost V 3 bases and J 7 bases, with 10 bases left between them. CDR3 amino acids: CASSFGSENSPLHF. The CDR3 DNA reads as TGTGCCAGCAGTTTTGGTTCGGAGAATTCACCCCTCCACTTT.

This clone turned up a few times. The chain recombines TRBV6-1 with TRBJ2-1; 8 bases line up with TRBD1. Per the germline V gene, CDR1 is MNHNS and CDR2 is SASEGT. This CDR3 contains 14 residues. J was trimmed by 7 bases and V by 2 bases; bases with no gene match: 4. The CDR3, as DNA: TGTGCCAGCAGTGAATTGGACAGGGTGAATGAGCAGTTCTTC. It translates to CASSELDRVNEQFF.

V is TRBV10-3 and J is TRBJ2-7; tentative D call: TRBD2 (7 bases). Germline CDR1 ENHRY, CDR2 SYGVKD. The CDR3 has 14 amino acids. Trimming took 2 bases from V and 3 from J, leaving 11 bases between them. The CDR3 is CAISEGGADYEQYF. DNA for the CDR3: TGTGCCATCAGTGAGGGGGGGGCCGACTACGAGCAGTACTTC.

The sample holds one count of this clone. The J gene is TRBJ1-6, the V gene TRBV6-2 or TRBV6-3; 7 bases map to TRBD1. V shed 2 bases, J shed 8 bases, and the junction held 0 bases outside the gene matches. Germline lookup yields CDR1 MNHEY and CDR2 SVGEGT. The CDR3 covers 13 residues. The CDR3 DNA is TGTGCCAGCAGTTACGGGACAGATTCACCCCTCCACTTT. Protein: CASSYGTDSPLHF.

The rearrangement links TRBV24-1 to TRBJ2-1, with D perhaps TRBD1 (6 bases). V lost 4 bases, J lost 10 bases, and 16 bases lay in between. The CDR3 extends over 14 amino acids. Germline V CDR1 and CDR2: KGHDR, SFDVKD. The CDR3 nucleotides read TGTGCCACCAGTGACGAAAGATCAGGGGACGAGCAGTTCTTC. The encoded protein is CATSDERSGDEQFF.

This clone occurred a few times. The CDR3 loop reads CASSEGSVFYQPQHF. The CDR3 DNA reads TGTGCCAGCAGTGAAGGATCAGTATTTTATCAGCCCCAGCATTTT. V is TRBV2 and J is TRBJ1-5; D uncertain. Germline V gene lookup returns CDR1 SNHLY and CDR2 FYNNEI. Trimming removed 1 base at V and 5 bases at J, with 12 bases between. The CDR3 extends over 15 amino acids. Filled out from reference TRBV2 and TRBJ1-5, the complete variable domain reads EPEVTQTPSHQVTQMGQEVILRCVPISNHLYFYWYRQILGQKVEFLVSFYNNEISEKSEIFDDQFSVERPDGSNFTLKIRSTKLEDSAMYFCASSEGSVFYQPQHFGDGTRLSIL.

This chain uses TRBV7-9 with TRBJ2-5; 10 bases agree with TRBD2. Germline CDR1 is SEHNR and CDR2 is FQNEAQ (reference sequence). The CDR3 is 13 amino acids. CDR3 bases: TGTAGCGGGAGGGCGGCTGGGCAAGAGACCCAGTACTTC. As protein: CSGRAAGQETQYF.

V usage is TRBV9 and J usage is TRBJ2-3; no clear D. Between the trimmed V and J ends, which lost 1 base and 4 bases, there was a span of 10 bases. CDR1 is SGDLS and CDR2 is YYNGEE in the germline V gene. This CDR3 has 14 residues. Written as DNA, the CDR3 is TGTGCCAGCAGCGTACTTAGCAGCGCAGATACGCAGTATTTT. Protein: CASSVLSSADTQYF.